A single sample gave rise to the 6 T cell receptor beta chains below, sequenced in a study of CD8 T cells in ankylosing spondylitis. TCRdb processed the 5' RACE reads anew with MiXCR; each CDR3 protein has one entry. Among approximately 550,000 distinct CDR3 sequences listed, about 13% were seen once. Their antigens are not known. Notes on the study in general: What seemed typical of ankylosing spondylitis blood was a TCR beta motif built from several highly homologous variants.

What was sequenced was blood, either unsorted or a sorted T cell fraction (not recorded which). The receptors derive from a male donor with ankylosing spondylitis.

The chain links TRBV2 to TRBJ2-1, with 7 bases that match TRBD2. The CDR3 covers 13 residues. Trimming at V came to 3 bases and at J to 9 bases, leaving 5 bases not matched to a gene. Germline CDR1 is SNHLY and CDR2 is FYNNEI. The DNA of the CDR3 is TGTGCCAGCAGTGATGTCAGGGAGGGTGAGCAGTTCTTC. Protein sequence: CASSDVREGEQFF.

This clonotype was observed many times. This chain joins TRBV12-3 or TRBV12-4 and TRBJ1-2; D not certain. The ends were cut back, 2 bases at V and 5 bases at J, with 15 bases in the middle. This CDR3 comprises 15 residues. The CDR3 region has the DNA TGTGCCAGCAGTTTACAATTTCACTCCCAATATGGCTACACCTTC. Protein sequence: CASSLQFHSQYGYTF.

The chain joins TRBV2 to TRBJ2-1; no reliable D call. Deletions cut 7 bases from V and 2 bases from J, with 15 bases between. There are 15 residues in the CDR3. Germline loops: CDR1 SNHLY, CDR2 FYNNEI. Here the CDR3 reads CASNERRGTYNEQFF. The CDR3, as DNA: TGTGCCAGCAACGAAAGGAGAGGTACCTACAATGAGCAGTTCTTC. Using reference TRBV2 and TRBJ2-1 for the parts outside the CDR3, the full variable domain is EPEVTQTPSHQVTQMGQEVILRCVPISNHLYFYWYRQILGQKVEFLVSFYNNEISEKSEIFDDQFSVERPDGSNFTLKIRSTKLEDSAMYFCASNERRGTYNEQFFGPGTRLTVL.

This chain connects TRBV10-2 to TRBJ2-1; 9 bases map to TRBD1. The J segment lost 5 bases and the V segment lost 4 bases, leaving 12 bases of the junction unmatched. This CDR3 region has 17 residues. Looked up from germline, CDR1 is WSHSY and CDR2 is SAAADI. In nucleotides, the CDR3 is TGCGCCAGCAGTGGAACCGGTCCGGGGACAGGGCACAATGAGCAGTTCTTC. Its protein is CASSGTGPGTGHNEQFF.

This clonotype has ten or more counts. V gene TRBV5-1 combines with J gene TRBJ1-1; D perhaps matches TRBD1 (6 bases). The V and J ends lost 2 bases and 2 bases respectively, with 16 bases between them. Germline values: CDR1 SGHRS, CDR2 YFSETQ. The CDR3 is 16 amino acids. The CDR3 reads CASSLQQGYPNTEAFF. Written as DNA, the CDR3 is TGCGCCAGCAGCTTACAACAGGGCTATCCAAACACTGAAGCTTTCTTT.

The V gene is TRBV20-1, the J gene TRBJ1-5, with D perhaps TRBD1 (6 bases). Trimming left V 6 bases short and J 7 bases short, with 19 bases between. Looked up from germline, CDR1 is DFQATT and CDR2 is SNEGSKA (reference sequence). This CDR3 contains 14 residues. The CDR3 sequence: CSALRGMLEQPQHF. For the CDR3, the DNA is TGCAGTGCCTTGAGGGGGATGTTAGAACAGCCCCAGCATTTT.